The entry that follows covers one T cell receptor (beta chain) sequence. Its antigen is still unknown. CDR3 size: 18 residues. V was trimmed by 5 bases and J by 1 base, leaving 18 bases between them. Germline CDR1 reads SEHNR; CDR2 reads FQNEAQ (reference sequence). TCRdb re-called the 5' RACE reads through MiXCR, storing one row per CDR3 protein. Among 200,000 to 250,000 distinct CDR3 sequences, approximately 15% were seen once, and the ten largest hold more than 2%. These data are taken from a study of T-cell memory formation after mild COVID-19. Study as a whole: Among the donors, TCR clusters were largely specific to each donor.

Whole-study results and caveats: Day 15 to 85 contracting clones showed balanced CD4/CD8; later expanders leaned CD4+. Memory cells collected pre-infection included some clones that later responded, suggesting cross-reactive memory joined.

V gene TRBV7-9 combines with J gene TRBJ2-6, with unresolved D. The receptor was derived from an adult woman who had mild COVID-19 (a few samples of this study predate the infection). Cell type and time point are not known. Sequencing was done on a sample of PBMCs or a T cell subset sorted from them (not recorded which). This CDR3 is CASSQAKPGPSGANVLTF. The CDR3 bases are TGTGCCAGCAGCCAGGCCAAGCCTGGACCTTCTGGGGCCAACGTCCTGACTTTC.